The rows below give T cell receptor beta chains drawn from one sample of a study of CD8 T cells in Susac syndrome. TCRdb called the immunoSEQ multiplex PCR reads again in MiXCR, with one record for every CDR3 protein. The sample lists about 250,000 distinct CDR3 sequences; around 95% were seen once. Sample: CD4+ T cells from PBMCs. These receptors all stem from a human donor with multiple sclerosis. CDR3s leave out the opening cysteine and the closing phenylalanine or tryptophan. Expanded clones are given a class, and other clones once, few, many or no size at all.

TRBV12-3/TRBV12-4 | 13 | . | ASSLDRGSTDTQY
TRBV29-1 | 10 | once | SVYRTAYGYT
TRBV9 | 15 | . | ASSATSGGPNTGELF
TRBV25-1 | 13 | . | ASSEYGRGAYEQY
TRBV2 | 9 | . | ASSGYEKLF
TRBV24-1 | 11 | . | ATGTASTDTQY
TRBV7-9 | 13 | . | ASSPWASGANVLT
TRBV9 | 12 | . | ASSVDPSTDTQY
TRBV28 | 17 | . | ASSSAGTGVSYSNQPQH
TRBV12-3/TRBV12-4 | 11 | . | ASSPGPTGELF
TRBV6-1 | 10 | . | ASSIQGPEAF
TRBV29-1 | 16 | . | SVENRVQGGALNTEAF
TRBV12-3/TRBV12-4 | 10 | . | ASSFGQETQY
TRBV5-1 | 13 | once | ASRFRGQGANEQF
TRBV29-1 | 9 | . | SVESQEKLF
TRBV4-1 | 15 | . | ASSHSSGRALRNEQF
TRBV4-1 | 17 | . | ASSQKTSGAVRSYNEQF
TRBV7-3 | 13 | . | ASSARDSRNQPQH
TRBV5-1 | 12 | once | ASSLGTLGEKLF
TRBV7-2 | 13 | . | ASSSVGGGAYEQY
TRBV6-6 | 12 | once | ASQAGGGYEKLF
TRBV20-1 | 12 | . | SAGGGEGLDTQY
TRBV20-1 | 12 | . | SARVDRSYNEQF
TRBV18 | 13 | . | ASSPQTGGDTEAF
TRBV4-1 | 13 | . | ASSLGQGPNEKLF
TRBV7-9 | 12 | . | ASSRGQTGQPQH
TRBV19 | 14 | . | ASSLQSAGPTGELF
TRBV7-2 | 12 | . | ASSLGHTTNEQF
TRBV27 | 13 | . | ASSGLVGGNQPQH
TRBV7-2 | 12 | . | ASSLAGVGGEQF
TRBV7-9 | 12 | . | ASYRDSGANVLT
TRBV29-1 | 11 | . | SVEDLQGNGYT
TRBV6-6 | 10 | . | ASSYSGPGEH
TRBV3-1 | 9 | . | ASSQDYMWF
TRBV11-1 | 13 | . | ASSLLGRPQETQY
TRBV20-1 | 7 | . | SVYKEAF
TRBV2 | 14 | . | ASRKQGTTSTDTQY
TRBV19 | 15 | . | ASSIGLAGGYTGELF
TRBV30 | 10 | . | AWSAIGGELF
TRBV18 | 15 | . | ASSPPTGLPTKETQY
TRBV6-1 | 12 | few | ASSPTGGREKLF
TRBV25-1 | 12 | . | AIPRQGEGYGYT